These T cell receptor beta chains were read from a single sample in a study of blood T cell repertoires in COVID-19. The protocol was immunoSEQ multiplex PCR, while the TCRdb copy is restricted to in-frame clones and leaves out a portion. The sample consists of around 290,000 clones, 70% to 90% of them appearing once. Sequenced: PBMCs or T cells enriched from blood (not recorded which). The receptors derive from a woman between 25 and 40 years old who had recovered from COVID-19. Each CDR3 is given with its conserved first and last residue. The D gene is left open where the match is weak. Expanded clones are given a class, and other clones once, few, many or no size at all.

clone size	V gene	D gene	J gene	CDR3 DNA	CDR3 protein
-	TRBV30	-	TRBJ1-3	TGTGCCTGGACCAACCCCCAGGGGAGGGATGGAAACACCATATATTTT	CAWTNPQGRDGNTIYF
-	TRBV27	-	TRBJ2-7	TGTGCCAGCAGTTTATCGGGACATAACTACGAGCAGTACTTC	CASSLSGHNYEQYF
-	TRBV27	-	TRBJ1-2	TGTGCCAGCAGTTTAGGAGGCAGCCCGTTCTATGGCTACACCTTC	CASSLGGSPFYGYTF
once	TRBV7-9	TRBD1	TRBJ1-1	TGTGCCAGCAGCAGAACAGGGGATTTGAACACTGAAGCTTTCTTT	CASSRTGDLNTEAFF
-	TRBV7-9	TRBD1	TRBJ2-5	TGTGCCAGCAGCCAGACTTTGTTGCCAGGGGGCAGGGAGACCCAGTACTTC	CASSQTLLPGGRETQYF
-	TRBV7-3	TRBD2	TRBJ2-1	TGTGCCAGCAGCCCCCGAGGGACTAGCGCTCACAATGAGCAGTTCTTC	CASSPRGTSAHNEQFF
once	TRBV6-2/TRBV6-3	-	TRBJ1-6	TGTGCCAGCAGTTGGGGTAGCGGAGAAAATTCACCCCTCCACTTT	CASSWGSGENSPLHF
-	TRBV7-2	-	TRBJ1-6	TGTGCCAGCAGCTTAGTGAGAGGGGACACCTATAATTCACCCCTCCACTTT	CASSLVRGDTYNSPLHF
-	TRBV4-1	-	TRBJ1-3	TGCGCCAGCAGCCAAGATCGGGGGAATGGAAACACCATATATTTT	CASSQDRGNGNTIYF
-	TRBV10-3	TRBD2	TRBJ2-5	TGTGCCATCAGTGCCTTTTTTTCCGGGACTAGCGGAAGGGGGCAAGAGACCCAGTACTTC	CAISAFFSGTSGRGQETQYF